This passage covers 21 T cell receptor beta chains from one sample sequenced in a study of Ad26.COV2.S vaccination and SARS-CoV-2 variants. Using immunoSEQ multiplex PCR, the repertoire was profiled, and TCRdb retains in-frame clones only, with some absent. This table has 290,000 or so clones, 87% appearing once. The treatment is: roughly 18 received Ad26.COV2.S at low or high dose, single or two shots; 5 received placebo; per-sample allocation not given. Following the first vaccine or placebo injection, samples were taken on day 63. The sequenced sample was peripheral blood, obtained in a trial of Ad26.COV2.S vaccine versus placebo. These receptors all stem from a person between 18 and 65 years old who received the Ad26.COV2.S COVID-19 vaccine or a placebo.

The V and J genes are TRBV6-5 and TRBJ2-2, with D hard to call. V dropped 4 bases and J dropped 0 bases, with 0 bases sitting between them. This CDR3 has 12 amino acids. Looked up from germline, CDR1 is MNHEY and CDR2 is SVGAGI. The CDR3 sequence: CASSSNTGELFF. The CDR3 DNA sequence: TGTGCCAGCAGTTCGAACACCGGGGAGCTGTTTTTT.

This clone has just one count. The chain recombines TRBV28 with TRBJ1-5; no reliable D call. This CDR3 is built from 14 residues. V was clipped by 10 bases and J by 2 bases, with 15 bases between them. From germline, CDR1 is MDHEN and CDR2 SYDVKM. CDR3 bases: TGTGCCATCTCTCCGCCGGGAGGCAATCAGCCCCAGCATTTT. It yields the protein CAISPPGGNQPQHF.

This sequence joins TRBV7-2 and TRBJ1-6, with D uncertain. Looked up from germline, CDR1 is SGHTA and CDR2 is FQGNSA. This CDR3 spans 12 amino acids. The V and J ends lost 5 bases and 9 bases respectively, with 8 bases between them. CDR3 in amino acids: CASSNNRSPLHF. The DNA of the CDR3 is TGTGCCAGCAGCAATAACCGTTCACCCCTCCACTTT.

The V call is TRBV19, the J call TRBJ1-2; a weak D match, TRBD1 (5 bases). CDR3 length: 15 residues. Trimming removed 5 bases at V and 5 bases at J, with 18 bases between. Germline CDR1 is LNHDA and CDR2 is SQIVND (reference sequence). CDR3 sequence reads: CASSGGTMIGYGYTF. The CDR3 region has the DNA TGTGCCAGTAGTGGCGGGACCATGATTGGATATGGCTACACCTTC.

This rearrangement joins TRBV23-1 to TRBJ1-2; D is undetermined. TRBV23-1 is recorded as an ORF, its role being uncertain. The CDR3 loop spans 16 amino acids. The V end was cut by 0 bases, the J end by 4 bases, with 15 bases between. The CDR3 reads CASSQSQGYLGYGYTF. The DNA of the CDR3 is TGCGCCAGCAGTCAATCGCAAGGTTACTTAGGCTATGGCTACACCTTC.

V gene TRBV7-2 combines with J gene TRBJ2-1; no clear D gene. The CDR3 spans 12 residues. Deletions cut 2 bases from V and 10 bases from J, with 9 bases between. CDR1 SGHTA and CDR2 FQGNSA come from the germline V gene. For the CDR3, the DNA is TGTGCCAGCAGCTTAATTCTCGGAGAGCAGTTCTTC. Protein: CASSLILGEQFF.

The gene calls are TRBV6-4 and TRBJ2-1; D unclear. The V gene's germline CDR1 is MRHNA and CDR2 SNTAGT. The CDR3 extends over 12 amino acids. Trimming took off 2 bases at V and 7 bases at J, with 6 bases between the two ends. Here the CDR3 reads CASSDHLNEQFF. The CDR3 nucleotides are TGTGCCAGCAGTGACCACTTAAATGAGCAGTTCTTC.

V is TRBV19 and J is TRBJ2-3, with 7 bases matching TRBD2. V lost 5 bases and J lost 0; bases outside the gene matches: 5. The CDR3 sequence is 15 residues long. CDR1 and CDR2 (germline): LNHDA, SQIVND (reference sequence). CDR3 sequence (DNA): TGTGCCAGTAGTTGGTCTAGCGGTAGCACAGATACGCAGTATTTT. Its protein product is CASSWSSGSTDTQYF.

The rearrangement joins TRBV2 to TRBJ2-1, with 7 bases aligning to TRBD2. CDR1 is SNHLY, CDR2 FYNNEI, per germline. CDR3 length: 15 amino acids. V shed 6 bases, J shed 4 bases, and the junction held 9 bases outside the gene matches. The CDR3 loop is CASRGQRGGYNEQFF. The CDR3 DNA is TGTGCCAGCAGGGGCCAGCGGGGAGGTTACAATGAGCAGTTCTTC.

This chain joins TRBV11-1 and TRBJ2-2; a possible D gene is TRBD1 (5 bases). Germline values: CDR1 SGHAT, CDR2 FQDESV (reference sequence). V lost 3 bases and J lost 1, with 6 bases in between. This CDR3 region has 14 residues. The CDR3 DNA reads TGTGCCAGCAGCTTGACAGAGAACACCGGGGAGCTGTTTTTT. Translation: CASSLTENTGELFF.

The table lists this clone with many counts. The chain has TRBV5-1 and TRBJ2-2, with 16 bases matching TRBD2. The CDR3 loop spans 17 amino acids. V dropped 4 bases and J dropped 6; count of bases not matched to a gene: 6. Germline V lookup: CDR1 SGHRS, CDR2 YFSETQ. Written as DNA, the CDR3 is TGCGCCAGCAGCCCACTGGGACTAGCGGGAGGGCCCGGGGAGCTGTTTTTT. It codes for CASSPLGLAGGPGELFF.

J is TRBJ1-2 and V is TRBV6-5, with D perhaps TRBD1 (5 bases). V gave up 4 bases and J gave up 5 bases, with 20 bases separating them. The germline V gene has CDR1 MNHEY and CDR2 SVGAGI. There are 16 residues in the CDR3. The CDR3 region has the DNA TGTGCCAGCAGTTCAGGAGGGGACCCCGGTGGTTATGGCTACACCTTC. Its translation: CASSSGGDPGGYGYTF.

This rearrangement joins TRBV9 to TRBJ2-5; D is possibly TRBD2 (5 bases). Trimming left V 3 bases short and J 5 bases short, with 11 bases between. Germline assignment: CDR1 SGDLS and CDR2 YYNGEE. This CDR3 has 13 residues. In DNA form, the CDR3 reads TGTGCCAGCAGCGGTGGGAGTCTGGAGACCCAGTACTTC. Amino acids: CASSGGSLETQYF.

CDR3 protein: CSVDVAGQKNEQYF. The CDR3 nucleotides are TGCAGCGTTGACGTAGCGGGGCAAAAGAACGAGCAGTACTTC. The chain carries TRBV29-1 and TRBJ2-7; TRBD2 matches at 8 bases. V lost 3 bases to trimming and J lost 5 bases; unmatched junction nucleotides: 9. This CDR3 contains 14 residues. The germline V gene encodes CDR1 SQVTM and CDR2 ANQGSEA.

This clone was seen just once. V and J are TRBV3-1 (or the pseudogene TRBV3-2) and TRBJ2-3; D is unresolved. The CDR3 extends over 13 amino acids. The germline V gene has CDR1 LGHDT and CDR2 YNNKEL (reference sequence). Between the trimmed V and J ends, which lost 4 bases and 8 bases, there was a span of 13 bases. Here the CDR3 DNA reads TGTGCCAGCAGCCTAGGCCAACTTGGTACGCAGTATTTT. As protein: CASSLGQLGTQYF.

As DNA, the CDR3 is TGTGCCAGCAGAGGACGGAGCACAGATACGCAGTATTTT. Protein: CASRGRSTDTQYF. The gene calls are TRBV7-2 and TRBJ2-3; D gene uncertain. The CDR3 has 13 amino acids. V lost 6 bases to trimming and J lost 0 bases, with 7 bases between them. Germline V gives CDR1 SGHTA, CDR2 FQGNSA.

This clone showed up just once. V usage is TRBV2 and J usage is TRBJ2-3, with a tentative D call TRBD2 (7 bases). CDR1 and CDR2 (germline): SNHLY, FYNNEI. This CDR3 has 14 amino acids. Trimming cost V 5 bases and J 4 bases, with 13 bases left between them. This CDR3 is CASSSGGASDTQYF. CDR3 nucleotide sequence: TGTGCCAGCAGTTCGGGGGGCGCGTCAGATACGCAGTATTTT.

This chain connects TRBV5-5 to TRBJ1-5, with 7 positions matching TRBD1. This CDR3 contains 15 residues. J gave up 3 bases and V 3 bases, and 6 bases lay outside the gene matches. Germline V gene data show CDR1 as SGHKS and CDR2 as YYEKEE (reference sequence). CDR3 coding DNA: TGTGCCAGCAGCTCAATGACAGGGAACAATCAGCCCCAGCATTTT. It translates to CASSSMTGNNQPQHF.

The chain uses TRBV18 and TRBJ1-2, with D perhaps TRBD1 (5 bases). Germline CDR1 reads KGHSH; CDR2 reads LQKENI. V was clipped by 0 bases and J by 0 bases, with 8 bases between them. The CDR3 length is 15 residues. CDR3 DNA sequence: TGTGCCAGCTCACCACCGAGGGGTACTAACTATGGCTACACCTTC. Translated: CASSPPRGTNYGYTF.

This clone was seen a single time. The chain is built from TRBV7-2 and TRBJ2-7, with D maybe TRBD2 (7 bases). Germline V gene data show CDR1 as SGHTA and CDR2 as FQGNSA. Trimming took 8 bases from V and 0 from J, leaving 14 bases between them. The CDR3 has 14 amino acids. In DNA form, the CDR3 reads TGTGCCAGCCGAGGGGGGGGGACCTCCTACGAGCAGTACTTC. It codes for CASRGGGTSYEQYF.

This chain uses TRBV7-6 with TRBJ2-1; perhaps TRBD2 as D (6 bases). Germline lookup yields CDR1 SGHVS and CDR2 FNYEAQ. The CDR3 has 11 amino acids. Trimming took 11 bases from V and 5 from J, leaving 10 bases between them. Written as DNA, the CDR3 is TGTGCCGGGGGGTCCCACAATGAGCAGTTCTTC. It translates to CAGGSHNEQFF.